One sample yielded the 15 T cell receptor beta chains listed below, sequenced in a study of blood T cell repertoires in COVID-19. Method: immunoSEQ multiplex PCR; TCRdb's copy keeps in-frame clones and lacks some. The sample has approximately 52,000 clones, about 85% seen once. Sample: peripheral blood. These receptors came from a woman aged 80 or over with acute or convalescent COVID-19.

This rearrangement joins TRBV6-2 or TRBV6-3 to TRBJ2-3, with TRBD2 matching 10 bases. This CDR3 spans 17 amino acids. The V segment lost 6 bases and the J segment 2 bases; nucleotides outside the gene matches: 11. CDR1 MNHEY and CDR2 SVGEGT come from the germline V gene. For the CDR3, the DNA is TGTGCCAGCAGCCGCCACCTAGCGGGGGAGTACACAGATACGCAGTATTTT. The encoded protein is CASSRHLAGEYTDTQYF.

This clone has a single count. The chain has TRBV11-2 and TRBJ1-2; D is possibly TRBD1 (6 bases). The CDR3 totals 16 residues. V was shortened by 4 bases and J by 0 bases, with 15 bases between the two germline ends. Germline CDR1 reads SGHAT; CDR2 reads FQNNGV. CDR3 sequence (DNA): TGTGCCAGCAGCTCAACCCGGACAGAAGCTAACTATGGCTACACCTTC. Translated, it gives CASSSTRTEANYGYTF. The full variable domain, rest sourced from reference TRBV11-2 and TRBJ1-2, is EAGVAQSPRYKIIEKRQSVAFWCNPISGHATLYWYQQILGQGPKLLIQFQNNGVVDDSQLPKDRFSAERLKGVDSTLKIQPAKLEDSAVYLCASSSTRTEANYGYTFGSGTRLTVV.

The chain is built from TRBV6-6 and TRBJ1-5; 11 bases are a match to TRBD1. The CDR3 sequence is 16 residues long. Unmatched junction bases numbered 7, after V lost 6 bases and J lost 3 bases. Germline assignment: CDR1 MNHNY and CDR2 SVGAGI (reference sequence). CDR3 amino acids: CASSRGGQGVNQPQHF. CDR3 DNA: TGTGCCAGCAGCCGAGGGGGACAGGGGGTCAATCAGCCCCAGCATTTT.

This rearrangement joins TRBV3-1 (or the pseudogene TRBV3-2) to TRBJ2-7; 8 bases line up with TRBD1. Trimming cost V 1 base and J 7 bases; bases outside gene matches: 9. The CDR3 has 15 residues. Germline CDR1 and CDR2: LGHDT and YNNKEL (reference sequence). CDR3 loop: CASSQGAGGGWEQYF. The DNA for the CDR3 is TGTGCCAGCAGCCAAGGGGCAGGGGGCGGTTGGGAGCAGTACTTC.

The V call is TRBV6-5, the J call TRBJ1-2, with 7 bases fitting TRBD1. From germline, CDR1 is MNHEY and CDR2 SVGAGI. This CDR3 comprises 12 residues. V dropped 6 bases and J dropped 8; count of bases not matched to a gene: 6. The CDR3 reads CASSMTGKGYTF. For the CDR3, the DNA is TGTGCCAGCAGCATGACAGGGAAGGGCTACACCTTC.

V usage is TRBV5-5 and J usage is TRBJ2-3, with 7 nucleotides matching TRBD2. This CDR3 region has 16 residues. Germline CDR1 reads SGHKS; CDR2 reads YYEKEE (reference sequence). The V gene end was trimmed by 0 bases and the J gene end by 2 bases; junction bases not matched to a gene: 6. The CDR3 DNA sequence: TGTGCCAGCAGCTTGGCCGGGGGGACTTTCACAGATACGCAGTATTTT. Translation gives CASSLAGGTFTDTQYF.

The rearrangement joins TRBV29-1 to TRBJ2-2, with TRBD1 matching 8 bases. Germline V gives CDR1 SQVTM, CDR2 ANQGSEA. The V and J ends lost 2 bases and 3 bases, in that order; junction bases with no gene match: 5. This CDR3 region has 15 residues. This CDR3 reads CSVELRGRDTGELFF. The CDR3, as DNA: TGCAGCGTTGAACTCAGGGGGCGTGACACCGGGGAGCTGTTTTTT.

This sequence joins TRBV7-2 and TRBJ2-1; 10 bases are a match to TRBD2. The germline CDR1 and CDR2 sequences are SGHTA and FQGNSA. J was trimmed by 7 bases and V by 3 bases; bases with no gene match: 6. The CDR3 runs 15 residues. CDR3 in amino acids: CASSFQRGGRNEQFF. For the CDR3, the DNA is TGTGCCAGCAGCTTCCAGCGGGGGGGCCGAAATGAGCAGTTCTTC.

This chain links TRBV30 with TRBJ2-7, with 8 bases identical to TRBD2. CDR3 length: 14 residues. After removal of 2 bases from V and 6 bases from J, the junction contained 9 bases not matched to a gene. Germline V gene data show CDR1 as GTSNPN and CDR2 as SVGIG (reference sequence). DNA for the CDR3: TGTGCCTGGAGTATGCGGCGGGGGGCCCCCGAGCAGTACTTC. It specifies CAWSMRRGAPEQYF.

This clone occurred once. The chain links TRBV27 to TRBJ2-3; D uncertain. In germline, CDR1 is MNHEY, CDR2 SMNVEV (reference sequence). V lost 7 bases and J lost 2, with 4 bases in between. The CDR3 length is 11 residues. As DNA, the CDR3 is TGTGCCAGCATCATCACAGATACGCAGTATTTT. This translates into CASIITDTQYF.

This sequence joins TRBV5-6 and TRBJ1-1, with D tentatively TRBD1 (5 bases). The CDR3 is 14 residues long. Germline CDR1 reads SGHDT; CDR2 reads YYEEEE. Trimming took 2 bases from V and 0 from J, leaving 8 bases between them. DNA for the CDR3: TGTGCCAGCAGCTTAGACAGACTGAACACTGAAGCTTTCTTT. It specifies CASSLDRLNTEAFF.

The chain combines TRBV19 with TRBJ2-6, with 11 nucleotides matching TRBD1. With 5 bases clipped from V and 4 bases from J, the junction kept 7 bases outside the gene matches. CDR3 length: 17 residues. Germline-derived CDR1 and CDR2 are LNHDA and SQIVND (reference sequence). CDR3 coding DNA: TGTGCCAGTAGTGCAGGACAGGGGGCCTCGGGGGCCAACGTCCTGACTTTC. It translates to CASSAGQGASGANVLTF.

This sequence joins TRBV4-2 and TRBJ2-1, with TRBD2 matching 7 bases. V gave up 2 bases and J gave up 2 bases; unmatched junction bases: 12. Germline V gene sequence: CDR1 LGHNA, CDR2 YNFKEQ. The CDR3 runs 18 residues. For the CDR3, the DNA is TGTGCCAGCAGCCAAAAGCCGGGAGCGGGGAAGACCTACAATGAGCAGTTCTTC. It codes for CASSQKPGAGKTYNEQFF.

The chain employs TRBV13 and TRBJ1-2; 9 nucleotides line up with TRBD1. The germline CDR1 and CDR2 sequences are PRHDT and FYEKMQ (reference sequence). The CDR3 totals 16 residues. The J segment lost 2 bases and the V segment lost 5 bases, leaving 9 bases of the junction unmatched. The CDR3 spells CASSRRTGARNYGYTF. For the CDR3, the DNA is TGTGCCAGCAGCCGACGGACAGGGGCGCGAAACTATGGCTACACCTTC.

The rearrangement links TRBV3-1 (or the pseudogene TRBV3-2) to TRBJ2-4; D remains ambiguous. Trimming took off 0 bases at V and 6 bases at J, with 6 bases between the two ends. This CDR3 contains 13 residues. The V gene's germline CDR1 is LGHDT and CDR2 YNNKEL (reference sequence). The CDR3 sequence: CASSQESLNIQYF. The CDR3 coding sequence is TGTGCCAGCAGCCAAGAGAGTTTAAACATTCAGTACTTC.